The 25 T cell receptor beta chains reported below all come from one sample, sequenced in a study of blood T cell repertoires in COVID-19. TCRdb's copy holds only in-frame clones and misses some; the assay was immunoSEQ multiplex PCR. Altogether about 120,000 clones are present, 60% to 85% being singletons, with the ten largest covering about 2.1%. Specimen: peripheral blood. The receptor source for this set is a man between 70 and 80 years old with acute or convalescent COVID-19.

This rearrangement joins TRBV7-8 to TRBJ2-6; 10 bases fit TRBD2. CDR1 and CDR2 from the germline V gene are SGHVS and FQNEAQ. The CDR3 extends over 17 amino acids. V gave up 5 bases and J gave up 0 bases; unmatched junction bases: 4. This CDR3 reads CASSRAGGSSGANVLTF. CDR3 sequence (DNA): TGTGCCAGCAGCCGAGCGGGGGGGAGCTCTGGGGCCAACGTCCTGACTTTC.

This clone was counted a single time. The gene calls are TRBV7-2 and TRBJ2-7, with unresolved D. The CDR3 consists of 16 residues. The V gene lost 2 bases and the J gene lost 0 bases, with 14 bases spanning the gap. Germline CDR1 is SGHTA and CDR2 is FQGNSA. The CDR3 sequence: CASSLSPFPSSYEQYF. The DNA for the CDR3 is TGTGCCAGCAGCTTATCGCCGTTTCCCAGCTCCTACGAGCAGTACTTC.

The V and J genes are TRBV5-1 and TRBJ1-6; 10 bases match TRBD1. In germline, CDR1 is SGHRS, CDR2 YFSETQ. Trimming took 3 bases from V and 12 from J; bases not matched to a gene: 6. The CDR3 totals 14 residues. The DNA of the CDR3 is TGCGCCAGCAGCTCCGGACAGGGGGGATTACCCCTCCACTTT. Protein: CASSSGQGGLPLHF.

The chain employs TRBV14 and TRBJ2-1; TRBD1 agrees at 8 bases. Germline V lookup: CDR1 SGHDN, CDR2 FVKESK. V gave up 4 bases and J gave up 6 bases; unmatched junction bases: 11. The CDR3 consists of 16 residues. The DNA of the CDR3 is TGTGCCAGCAGCCGTCTCCCGGACAGGGTTTCCAATGAGCAGTTCTTC. It encodes CASSRLPDRVSNEQFF.

The chain joins TRBV2 to TRBJ2-5, with TRBD2 matching 7 bases. The germline V gene encodes CDR1 SNHLY and CDR2 FYNNEI. The CDR3 is 14 residues long. V was pared by 6 bases and J by 2 bases, with 6 bases of the junction left unmatched. In DNA, the CDR3 is TGTGCCAGCAGCCGCTCGGGGGGACAAGAGACCCAGTACTTC. This gives the protein CASSRSGGQETQYF.

The sample holds one count of this clone. Here the CDR3 DNA reads TGTGCCAGCAGCTTAATAGCGGGGGCCCCTAATCTCTACAATGAGCAGTTCTTC. Its translation is CASSLIAGAPNLYNEQFF. This chain uses TRBV13 with TRBJ2-1; 9 bases fit TRBD2. Trimming took 2 bases from V and 3 from J; bases not matched to a gene: 11. This CDR3 has 18 amino acids. Germline V gives CDR1 PRHDT, CDR2 FYEKMQ (reference sequence).

This clone was counted a few times. The genes are TRBV30 and TRBJ1-1, with TRBD1 as a possible D gene (6 bases). Germline lookup yields CDR1 GTSNPN and CDR2 SVGIG (reference sequence). Deletions cut 5 bases from V and 1 base from J, with 14 bases between. The CDR3 consists of 14 residues. This chain's CDR3 is CAWDGDNKNTEAFF. CDR3 in DNA: TGTGCCTGGGATGGGGACAACAAGAACACTGAAGCTTTCTTT.

The chain combines TRBV2 with TRBJ1-1; 7 bases are shared with TRBD1. Trimming removed 6 bases from V and 6 bases from J; junction bases left unmatched: 7. CDR3 length: 13 amino acids. From germline, CDR1 is SNHLY and CDR2 FYNNEI. The CDR3 sequence: CASRSQGPAEAFF. The CDR3 DNA follows: TGTGCCAGCAGGTCACAGGGGCCTGCTGAAGCTTTCTTT.

The CDR3 coding sequence is TGTGCCAGCAGCGTAACAGGGATGAACACTGAAGCTTTCTTT. It codes for CASSVTGMNTEAFF. The chain couples TRBV9 to TRBJ1-1; TRBD1 is a possible D gene (6 bases). Germline V gives CDR1 SGDLS, CDR2 YYNGEE. The CDR3 has 14 amino acids. The V gene lost 1 base and the J gene lost 0 bases, with 7 bases spanning the gap.

Only one count was recorded for this clone. The V gene is TRBV2, the J gene TRBJ2-2, with D hard to call. This CDR3 is 16 amino acids long. Germline V gene sequence: CDR1 SNHLY, CDR2 FYNNEI. V dropped 4 bases and J dropped 0 bases, with 12 bases sitting between them. The CDR3 nucleotides are TGTGCCAGCAGTGTGGAGTTTATCGCGAACACCGGGGAGCTGTTTTTT. Its protein is CASSVEFIANTGELFF.

The genes are TRBV6-5 and TRBJ1-5; 7 nucleotides align to TRBD1. V lost 2 bases and J lost 0; bases outside the gene matches: 1. The germline gives CDR1 MNHEY, CDR2 SVGAGI. CDR3 length: 15 residues. CDR3 nucleotide sequence: TGTGCCAGCAGTTACGACAGGGCTAGCAATCAGCCCCAGCATTTT. This encodes CASSYDRASNQPQHF.

This clone appeared a few times. This chain links TRBV29-1 with TRBJ1-2; 8 bases are shared with TRBD1. There are 14 residues in the CDR3. Per germline, CDR1 SQVTM and CDR2 ANQGSEA. With V trimmed by 4 bases and J by 2 bases, 6 bases remained unmatched. The CDR3: CSVGPGGENYGYTF. Here the CDR3 DNA reads TGCAGCGTTGGGCCAGGGGGCGAAAACTATGGCTACACCTTC.

V is TRBV6-5 and J is TRBJ1-1; 7 nucleotides align to TRBD1. CDR1 MNHEY and CDR2 SVGAGI come from the germline V gene. CDR3 length: 14 amino acids. V shed 7 bases, J shed 1 base, and the junction held 6 bases outside the gene matches. The CDR3 region has the DNA TGTGCCAGCACCCCGACAGGGAAGAACACTGAAGCTTTCTTT. Translated, it gives CASTPTGKNTEAFF.

A few counts support this clone. The chain links TRBV7-9 to TRBJ1-1; no definite D call. The germline V gene has CDR1 SEHNR and CDR2 FQNEAQ (reference sequence). The V end was cut by 3 bases, the J end by 2 bases, with 7 bases between. The CDR3 runs to 13 residues. The CDR3 loop reads CASSLQTNTEAFF. The CDR3 DNA sequence: TGTGCCAGCAGCTTGCAAACTAACACTGAAGCTTTCTTT.

This clone was detected once. The V and J genes are TRBV9 and TRBJ2-7; 8 bases fit TRBD1. V lost 4 bases, J lost 5 bases, and 11 bases stayed unmatched. This CDR3 is built from 15 residues. Germline V gene sequence: CDR1 SGDLS, CDR2 YYNGEE. The CDR3 DNA reads TGTGCCAGCAGCACGAGGGGGACAGGTCTTGACGAGCAGTACTTC. It translates to CASSTRGTGLDEQYF.

The chain carries TRBV5-1 and TRBJ2-2; 7 bases match TRBD2. This CDR3 is built from 15 residues. V lost 2 bases and J lost 1; bases outside the gene matches: 2. CDR1 and CDR2 from the germline V gene are SGHRS and YFSETQ. The CDR3 loop reads CASSLQRGNTGELFF. DNA for the CDR3: TGCGCCAGCAGCTTACAGCGGGGGAACACCGGGGAGCTGTTTTTT.

V gene TRBV18 combines with J gene TRBJ2-7; D perhaps matches TRBD1 (6 bases). Germline V gives CDR1 KGHSH, CDR2 LQKENI. This CDR3 is 14 amino acids long. Trimming removed 1 base from V and 3 bases from J, with 10 bases in between. CDR3 nucleotides: TGTGCCAGCTCACCACAGGTAGGGGGCTACGAGCAGTACTTC. This encodes CASSPQVGGYEQYF. The whole variable domain, remainder taken from reference TRBV18 and TRBJ2-7, is NAGVMQNPRHLVRRRGQEARLRCSPMKGHSHVYWYRQLPEEGLKFMVYLQKENIIDESGMPKERFSAEFPKEGPSILRIQQVVRGDSAAYFCASSPQVGGYEQYFGPGTRLTVT.

The chain is built from TRBV21-1 and TRBJ1-2; TRBD1 is the table's D call, not checked against the DNA. TRBV21-1 is assigned pseudogene status. CDR3 size: 14 residues. The CDR3 coding sequence is TGTGCCAGCAGCAAAGAAAGTAGGGGAAATGGCTACACCTTC. Translated, it gives CASSKESRGNGYTF.

The V gene is TRBV4-1, the J gene TRBJ1-4; no firm D call. The germline V gene has CDR1 MGHRA and CDR2 YSYEKL. Trimming took off 4 bases at V and 8 bases at J, with 17 bases between the two ends. This CDR3 comprises 15 residues. CDR3 nucleotides: TGCGCCAGCAGCCCGCCCGGAGGACCGAGGGAAAAACTGTTTTTT. Amino acids: CASSPPGGPREKLFF.

The V gene is TRBV7-3, the J gene TRBJ1-1; D is perhaps TRBD1 (6 bases). The germline gives CDR1 SGHTA, CDR2 FQGTGA. Trimming pared 1 base from V and 8 bases from J, leaving 11 bases between. The CDR3 loop spans 13 amino acids. CDR3 in DNA: TGTGCCAGCAGCTTAAGAGGGGGACGGGAAGCTTTCTTT. Translating gives CASSLRGGREAFF.

The CDR3 protein is CASSVDRGLSYEQYF. CDR3 sequence (DNA): TGTGCCAGCAGCGTCGACAGGGGGCTCTCCTACGAGCAGTACTTC. The genes are TRBV6-6 and TRBJ2-7; TRBD1 agrees at 10 bases. CDR3 length: 15 residues. V lost 6 bases, J lost 0 bases, and 5 bases stayed unmatched. The germline gives CDR1 MNHNY, CDR2 SVGAGI (reference sequence).

The V call is TRBV7-9, the J call TRBJ2-4; 9 bases align to TRBD1. Germline CDR1 reads SEHNR; CDR2 reads FQNEAQ (reference sequence). The CDR3 is made up of 18 amino acids. With V trimmed by 5 bases and J by 4 bases, 15 bases remained unmatched. The CDR3: CASSPELLSGQGKNIQYF. The CDR3, as DNA: TGTGCCAGCAGCCCCGAACTCCTCTCCGGACAGGGGAAAAACATTCAGTACTTC.

This clone was seen only a few times. The gene calls are TRBV2 and TRBJ1-2; tentatively, D is TRBD1 (5 bases). The germline V gene encodes CDR1 SNHLY and CDR2 FYNNEI. V was trimmed by 9 bases and J by 0 bases, leaving 20 bases between them. The CDR3 runs to 16 residues. CDR3 amino acids: CARGLLIGASNYGYTF. The CDR3 bases are TGTGCCAGGGGACTGTTGATTGGAGCCTCTAACTATGGCTACACCTTC. Together with reference TRBV2 and TRBJ1-2, the CDR3 gives the full variable domain: EPEVTQTPSHQVTQMGQEVILRCVPISNHLYFYWYRQILGQKVEFLVSFYNNEISEKSEIFDDQFSVERPDGSNFTLKIRSTKLEDSAMYFCARGLLIGASNYGYTFGSGTRLTVV.

The rearrangement uses TRBV6-6 and TRBJ2-4; 8 nucleotides match TRBD2. The CDR3 runs 14 residues. J was trimmed by 8 bases and V by 5 bases; bases with no gene match: 8. Germline V gene lookup returns CDR1 MNHNY and CDR2 SVGAGI (reference sequence). CDR3 sequence: CASSPRGGRDIQYF. The CDR3 DNA is TGTGCCAGCAGTCCCCGGGGGGGCAGGGACATTCAGTACTTC.

This clone was seen only once. The chain uses TRBV9 and TRBJ2-7; a weak D match, TRBD2 (5 bases). V shed 6 bases and J shed 5 bases, with 15 bases lying between them. This CDR3 has 13 amino acids. The germline V gene has CDR1 SGDLS and CDR2 YYNGEE. The chain's CDR3 is CASKSESGNEQYF. CDR3 nucleotide sequence: TGTGCCAGCAAATCAGAGTCGGGGAACGAGCAGTACTTC.